Frequency places the clone carrying this T cell receptor beta chain as medium-sized (0.01 to 0.1%). Its target is unknown. This specimen comes from a study of T cells in severe cutaneous drug reactions. About the research overall: Recruitment ran 2011 to 2018 in Taiwan, Thailand and a European registry. Findings and limits, study-wide: Blister cells averaged about 33% and PBMC roughly 5% TRBV12-4 in carbamazepine-induced Stevens-Johnson syndrome or toxic epidermal necrolysis patients.

The patients sequenced had a carbamazepine-induced Stevens-Johnson syndrome or toxic epidermal necrolysis reaction. Blood repertoires came from a few Han Chinese and about six European CBZ-SJS/TEN patients. The iRepertoire multiplex PCR system with TCR subtype-specific primers built both bulk and single-cell libraries. Input for bulk TCR libraries: roughly 95-550 ng RNA per sample. TCRdb reprocessed the multiplex PCR reads; each CDR3 protein has one entry and no DNA is given. Its listing shows some 5,700 distinct CDR3 sequences. This CDR3 has 13 amino acids. Germline V gives CDR1 LNHDA, CDR2 SQIVND (reference sequence).

The J gene is TRBJ1-2, the V gene TRBV19. This clonotype was sampled from a human donor with a severe cutaneous adverse drug reaction. Sequencing input: PBMCs. CDR3 residues: CASSTHKEGGYTF.